This T cell receptor (beta chain) comes out of a study of cytomegalovirus exposure and HLA in healthy donors. Study-level points and caveats: The tendency of first-cohort TCR clusters to co-occur in the 110 or so validation repertoires emerged from a later analysis. Associated with cytomegalovirus, according to the listing, were 164 TCR beta chains.

Concerning this clone itself: The antigen is unknown.

Trimming stripped 1 base from V and 2 bases from J, with 11 bases between. Per the germline V gene, CDR1 is SGHTS and CDR2 is YDEGEE. CDR3 size: 15 residues. Separate from the roughly 700-subject first cohort, the roughly 120-subject validation cohort was the one that the donors belonged to. Profiled with immunoSEQ multiplex PCR; TCRdb holds only in-frame clones, not every one. The repertoire holds 60,000 to 70,000 clones, with about 89% as singletons. V gene TRBV5-8 combines with J gene TRBJ2-3; tentative D call: TRBD1 (6 bases). The source material was PBMCs. The clonotype comes from a woman between 18 and 29 years old in good health and CMV-seronegative. In DNA, the CDR3 is TGTGCCAGCAGCTTGTTACAGGGTCTCACAGATACGCAGTATTTT. As protein: CASSLLQGLTDTQYF.